The entry below describes one T cell receptor beta chain. No antigen is known for it. Different DNA sequences within this sample yield the same CDR3. Primers for the PCR totalled 60 Vbeta and 13 Jbeta. Clones were read by immunoSEQ multiplex PCR, and TCRdb kept only the in-frame ones, dropping some. This table holds 60,000 to 95,000 clones, about 78% found once. The record originates from a study of cytomegalovirus exposure and HLA in healthy donors. Study-level findings and limits: Per a later analysis, HLA-associated TCR beta chains showed more clonal expansion than other, equally common TCR beta chains. The dataset shows that most TCR sequences were rare, while some public TCRs occurred in many donors. The number of N-insertions in an Asian-associated ancestry cluster was reportedly below the 666-donor mean in a later analysis.

CDR3 length equals 13 residues. Germline values: CDR1 LNHDA, CDR2 SQIVND (reference sequence). The germline V and J ends were trimmed by 5 bases and 7 bases, with 9 bases remaining between them. The clonotype was recovered from a woman in her 40s in good health and CMV-seropositive. The sample taken for sequencing was PBMCs. The chain links TRBV19 to TRBJ1-6; D gene uncertain. This CDR3 is CASSRQLNSPLHF. The CDR3 nucleotides read TGTGCCAGTAGTCGCCAGTTAAATTCACCCCTCCACTTT.